The 3 T cell receptor beta chains below come from one sample, sequenced in a study of cytomegalovirus exposure and HLA in healthy donors. The protocol was immunoSEQ multiplex PCR, while the TCRdb copy is restricted to in-frame clones and leaves out a portion. This sample yields 90,000 to 150,000 clones, of which around 87% are seen a single time; about 6% belongs to the top ten. Sequencing was done on a sample of PBMCs. The receptors were gathered from a woman aged 18-29 years in good health and CMV-seropositive.

The rearrangement uses TRBV11-2 and TRBJ1-2; the match to TRBD1 covers 9 bases. Germline CDR1 and CDR2: SGHAT and FQNNGV. This CDR3 is built from 17 residues. Trimming at V came to 0 bases and at J to 6 bases, leaving 11 bases not matched to a gene. The CDR3 DNA reads as TGTGCCAGCAGCTTAGAACCGGGACAGGGAGCAAGAAATGGCTACACCTTC. Translating gives CASSLEPGQGARNGYTF.

The chain couples TRBV6-5 to TRBJ2-1, with 8 nucleotides matching TRBD1. The CDR3 has 16 residues. Germline CDR1 reads MNHEY; CDR2 reads SVGAGI. J lost 7 bases, V lost 4 bases, and 12 bases had no gene match. The chain's CDR3 is CASSSRTGLLGNEQFF. The CDR3, as DNA: TGTGCCAGCAGTTCCCGGACAGGGCTTTTGGGAAATGAGCAGTTCTTC.

The rearrangement uses TRBV5-4 and TRBJ1-2; 8 nucleotides align to TRBD1. Trimming took 3 bases from V and 3 from J; bases not matched to a gene: 4. This CDR3 comprises 14 residues. CDR1 and CDR2 (germline): SGHNT, YYREEE (reference sequence). The CDR3 DNA sequence: TGTGCCAGCAGCTCCTTACAGGGGGACTATGGCTACACCTTC. Its protein product is CASSSLQGDYGYTF.